This is a list of T cell receptor beta chains from one sample in a study of TIL therapy for anti-PD-1-resistant metastatic lung cancer. Here immunoSEQ multiplex PCR was the method, and the copy in TCRdb shows in-frame clones only, minus some. This repertoire shows roughly 46,000 clones, 80% to 90% found once; its top ten account for approximately 5%. The specimen comprised blood, sampled at baseline. The receptors were sampled from a person aged 25 to 79 with non-small cell lung cancer. The CDR3 runs from the conserved cysteine through the conserved F or W. Fields, in order: V gene, D gene, J gene, clone size, CDR3 DNA, CDR3 protein. The D gene is left open where the match is weak. Clone size is stated in some rows and not others, as once, few, many or a class when expanded.

V gene: TRBV30; D gene: -; J gene: TRBJ1-2; clone size: -; CDR3 DNA: TGTGCCTGGACCCCCGGAAATTATGGCTACACCTTC; CDR3 protein: CAWTPGNYGYTF
V gene: TRBV28; D gene: TRBD2; J gene: TRBJ2-2; clone size: -; CDR3 DNA: TGTGCCAGCAGAGTTTATAGCGGGAAGGTCACCGGGGAGCTGTTTTTT; CDR3 protein: CASRVYSGKVTGELFF
V gene: TRBV7-9; D gene: -; J gene: TRBJ2-3; clone size: -; CDR3 DNA: TGTGCCAGCAGCCCCAAGGGCCCCGATACGCAGTATTTT; CDR3 protein: CASSPKGPDTQYF
V gene: TRBV28; D gene: TRBD2; J gene: TRBJ2-5; clone size: -; CDR3 DNA: TGTGCCAGCAGTCTCCGGCGGGGTAGCGGGAGCCAAGAGACCCAGTACTTC; CDR3 protein: CASSLRRGSGSQETQYF
V gene: TRBV7-2; D gene: -; J gene: TRBJ2-4; clone size: -; CDR3 DNA: TGTGCCAGCAGCTCTACAGGGAGGAAAAACATTCAGTACTTC; CDR3 protein: CASSSTGRKNIQYF
V gene: TRBV7-9; D gene: -; J gene: TRBJ2-5; clone size: -; CDR3 DNA: TGTGCCAGCAGTTCCCAGGAGAGGGACCGAGAGACCCAGTACTTC; CDR3 protein: CASSSQERDRETQYF
V gene: TRBV19; D gene: -; J gene: TRBJ1-2; clone size: -; CDR3 DNA: TGTGCCAGTAGTATAGCGCCACAGGGAAGTGGCTACACCTTC; CDR3 protein: CASSIAPQGSGYTF
V gene: TRBV10-3; D gene: -; J gene: TRBJ2-1; clone size: -; CDR3 DNA: TGTGCCATCAGTGAGAAGCAGGGGTTGGACCCCCCCGAATACAATGAGCAGTTCTTC; CDR3 protein: CAISEKQGLDPPEYNEQFF
V gene: TRBV28; D gene: -; J gene: TRBJ2-7; clone size: -; CDR3 DNA: TGTGCCAGCAGTTTTCGTCGCGAGCAGTACTTC; CDR3 protein: CASSFRREQYF
V gene: TRBV24-1; D gene: -; J gene: TRBJ1-2; clone size: -; CDR3 DNA: TGTGCCACCAGTGATGGCGGGGTCCGTCGGGGCTACACCTTC; CDR3 protein: CATSDGGVRRGYTF
V gene: TRBV6-4; D gene: -; J gene: TRBJ2-2; clone size: -; CDR3 DNA: TGTGCCAGCAGGGACATAAACACCGGGGAGCTGTTTTTT; CDR3 protein: CASRDINTGELFF
V gene: TRBV28; D gene: -; J gene: TRBJ1-3; clone size: -; CDR3 DNA: TGTGCCAGCAGTTTAGGGGTAGGAAACACCATATATTTT; CDR3 protein: CASSLGVGNTIYF
V gene: TRBV11-2; D gene: -; J gene: TRBJ2-7; clone size: -; CDR3 DNA: TGTGCCAGCAGCTTAGAGCGGACAGCCTCCTACGAGCAGTACTTC; CDR3 protein: CASSLERTASYEQYF
V gene: TRBV19; D gene: TRBD1; J gene: TRBJ2-3; clone size: once; CDR3 DNA: TGTGCCAGTAGAAGGCGGACCGGGACAGGGGGCCAGACGCAGTATTTT; CDR3 protein: CASRRRTGTGGQTQYF
V gene: TRBV12-3/TRBV12-4; D gene: -; J gene: TRBJ1-5; clone size: -; CDR3 DNA: TGTGCCAGCAGTCAGGGTTTGTATCAGCCCCAGCATTTT; CDR3 protein: CASSQGLYQPQHF
V gene: TRBV24-1; D gene: TRBD1; J gene: TRBJ2-1; clone size: -; CDR3 DNA: TGTGCCACCAGTGACCCGGGACAGGGTAGGAATGAGCAGTTCTTC; CDR3 protein: CATSDPGQGRNEQFF
V gene: TRBV24-1; D gene: -; J gene: TRBJ2-2; clone size: -; CDR3 DNA: TGTGCCACCAATCCGGGAGACACCGGGGAGCTGTTTTTT; CDR3 protein: CATNPGDTGELFF
V gene: TRBV28; D gene: TRBD2; J gene: TRBJ2-2; clone size: -; CDR3 DNA: TGTGCCAGCTGGAATCGAAGACTAGCGGAGAAACCCCGACCGGGCACCGGGGAGCTGTTTTTT; CDR3 protein: CASWNRRLAEKPRPGTGELFF
V gene: TRBV9; D gene: -; J gene: TRBJ1-3; clone size: -; CDR3 DNA: TGTGCCAGCAGCGTAGAGGTAGGGGTTGGAAACACCATATATTTT; CDR3 protein: CASSVEVGVGNTIYF
V gene: TRBV6-5; D gene: TRBD2; J gene: TRBJ2-3; clone size: -; CDR3 DNA: TGTGCCAGCAGTTACTCCCAACTAGCGGGGGGTGATACGCAGTATTTT; CDR3 protein: CASSYSQLAGGDTQYF
V gene: TRBV19; D gene: TRBD2; J gene: TRBJ2-7; clone size: once; CDR3 DNA: TGTGCCAGTAGTATAGTGGGTAGCGGGAGACCTTACGAGCAGTACTTC; CDR3 protein: CASSIVGSGRPYEQYF
V gene: TRBV24-1; D gene: TRBD1; J gene: TRBJ2-3; clone size: -; CDR3 DNA: TGTGCCACCAGTGACCTTACCGGGACAGGGGAGACGCAGTATTTT; CDR3 protein: CATSDLTGTGETQYF
V gene: TRBV7-2; D gene: TRBD2; J gene: TRBJ2-3; clone size: -; CDR3 DNA: TGTGCCAGCAGCGGGGTCCGGGGCAGCGGGGGCCTCTCAGATACGCAGTATTTT; CDR3 protein: CASSGVRGSGGLSDTQYF
V gene: TRBV3-1/TRBV3-2; D gene: -; J gene: TRBJ2-2; clone size: -; CDR3 DNA: TGTGCCAGCAGCCAACCAGGACACGGCAACACCGGGGAGCTGTTTTTT; CDR3 protein: CASSQPGHGNTGELFF
V gene: TRBV7-8; D gene: TRBD2; J gene: TRBJ2-4; clone size: -; CDR3 DNA: TGTGCCAGCAGCTTAGCGGGGAGGGAAGACATTCAGTACTTC; CDR3 protein: CASSLAGREDIQYF
V gene: TRBV5-5; D gene: TRBD2; J gene: TRBJ2-5; clone size: -; CDR3 DNA: TGTGCCAGCAGCTTGGGCGGGGGATACCAAGAGACCCAGTACTTC; CDR3 protein: CASSLGGGYQETQYF
V gene: TRBV6-5; D gene: -; J gene: TRBJ2-3; clone size: -; CDR3 DNA: TGTGCCAGCAGTTACTCGCCCAGGGTTGGGGATACGCAGTATTTT; CDR3 protein: CASSYSPRVGDTQYF
V gene: TRBV4-2; D gene: TRBD2; J gene: TRBJ2-3; clone size: -; CDR3 DNA: TGTGCCAGCAGCGGGACTAGCCCCACAGATACGCAGTATTTT; CDR3 protein: CASSGTSPTDTQYF
V gene: TRBV11-2; D gene: -; J gene: TRBJ2-7; clone size: once; CDR3 DNA: TGTGCCAGCAGCCTAGTTTGGGGGAAATACGAGCAGTACTTC; CDR3 protein: CASSLVWGKYEQYF
V gene: TRBV10-3; D gene: TRBD2; J gene: TRBJ2-7; clone size: -; CDR3 DNA: TGTGCCATCAGTGGGACTAGCTACGAGCAGTACTTC; CDR3 protein: CAISGTSYEQYF
V gene: TRBV2; D gene: -; J gene: TRBJ2-3; clone size: -; CDR3 DNA: TGTGCCAGCACCCGACAGGATACGCAGTATTTT; CDR3 protein: CASTRQDTQYF
V gene: TRBV3-1/TRBV3-2; D gene: -; J gene: TRBJ2-7; clone size: -; CDR3 DNA: TGTGCCAGCAGCCAAGGCCCCAGGCAGAGGGGCGAGGTTAAGTACTTC; CDR3 protein: CASSQGPRQRGEVKYF
V gene: TRBV28; D gene: -; J gene: TRBJ1-1; clone size: -; CDR3 DNA: TGTGCCAGCACCGGGGGCCTGGGGGTCACTGAAGCTTTCTTT; CDR3 protein: CASTGGLGVTEAFF